This T cell receptor (beta chain) was sequenced for a study of blood T cells in healthy people across ages. This CDR3 contains 13 residues. The ends lost 4 bases at V and 6 bases at J; junction bases unmatched: 5. CDR1 is LNHDA and CDR2 is SQIVND in the germline V gene (reference sequence). Study-wide results and limits: CMV status of donors was unknown, possibly confounding expanded clonotype changes.

Only a few counts were recorded for this clonotype. Its antigen is not known. For the second PCR, which ran for roughly 6 to 12 cycles, a sample-barcoded 5' primer and a J-beta primer mix were used. TCRdb reprocessed the 5' RACE reads via MiXCR and lists one record per CDR3 protein. The data contain around 1,800,000 distinct CDR3 sequences, more than 35% of them singletons. The chain is built from TRBV19 and TRBJ1-2, with 7 positions matching TRBD1. The specimen sequenced was blood. The sequence was obtained from a human donor in good health. The CDR3 sequence: CASSRDSNDGYTF. As DNA, the CDR3 is TGTGCCAGTAGTAGGGACAGCAACGATGGCTACACCTTC.